These 30 T cell receptor beta chains were sequenced from one sample in a study of T cell changes during pregnancy in multiple sclerosis (dated by TCRdb to the late 2010s). Library generation was performed with the immunoSEQ multiplex PCR assay. Drawn from immuneACCESS, this table holds only the in-frame rearrangements with V and J called that TCRdb kept. Clones are partly lost; checked studies trace under half to an unresolved V gene and leave the rest unexplained. The sample yields some 60,000 clones; 90% were counted once. Around 2% of the sample is taken by the ten largest. The starting material was peripheral blood, obtained in the first trimester of pregnancy. The origin of the receptors is a female donor in good health, enrolled as a control in a pregnancy study.

This clone was found a few times. This CDR3 is also generated by other DNA sequences in the sample. V is TRBV7-9 and J is TRBJ2-1; TRBD2 agrees at 7 bases. CDR3 length equals 13 residues. Germline V gene data show CDR1 as SEHNR and CDR2 as FQNEAQ (reference sequence). V was clipped by 5 bases and J by 6 bases; unmatched bases: 4. The CDR3 loop is CASSPGGSNEQFF. The CDR3 coding sequence is TGTGCCAGCAGCCCCGGGGGGAGCAATGAGCAGTTCTTC.

The table lists this clone with a count of one. This rearrangement joins TRBV9 to TRBJ2-7, with D uncertain. Trimming removed 4 bases at V and 2 bases at J, with 13 bases between. Per germline, CDR1 SGDLS and CDR2 YYNGEE. This CDR3 has 14 amino acids. As DNA, the CDR3 is TGTGCCAGCAGCCCTGGCACATTTGCCTACGAGCAGTACTTC. Translated, it gives CASSPGTFAYEQYF.

The chain joins TRBV5-1 to TRBJ2-3, with D possibly matching TRBD1 (6 bases). Trimming pared 4 bases from V and 3 bases from J, leaving 15 bases between. The CDR3 has 15 residues. Germline V gene sequence: CDR1 SGHRS, CDR2 YFSETQ. CDR3 DNA: TGCGCCAGCAGCCCTAACAGGGTTGTGACAGATACGCAGTATTTT. Translation: CASSPNRVVTDTQYF.

Written as DNA, the CDR3 is TGTGCCAGCCAAGGGGGGGGCGGGAGTTACAATGAGCAGTTCTTC. This encodes CASQGGGGSYNEQFF. The chain carries TRBV2 and TRBJ2-1; maybe TRBD2 (7 bases). V dropped 8 bases and J dropped 4 bases, with 18 bases sitting between them. The germline gives CDR1 SNHLY, CDR2 FYNNEI. CDR3 size: 15 residues.

The V call is TRBV6-5, the J call TRBJ2-1; 14 positions match TRBD2. CDR3 length: 15 amino acids. Germline V gives CDR1 MNHEY, CDR2 SVGAGI. J lost 9 bases, V lost 5 bases, and 6 bases had no gene match. This chain's CDR3 is CASSPPGTSGGEQFF. The CDR3 nucleotides read TGTGCCAGCAGTCCGCCCGGGACTAGCGGGGGTGAGCAGTTCTTC.

A single count supports this clone. The rearrangement joins TRBV7-9 to TRBJ2-6; tentative D call: TRBD1 (6 bases). The CDR3 contains 16 residues. Trimming cost V 8 bases and J 4 bases, with 18 bases left between them. Germline CDR1 is SEHNR and CDR2 is FQNEAQ (reference sequence). This chain's CDR3 is CASVRAGVGGANVLTF. Here the CDR3 DNA reads TGTGCCAGCGTCCGGGCAGGGGTCGGCGGGGCCAACGTCCTGACTTTC.

The count of this clone is one. CDR3 nucleotide sequence: TGTGCCAGTGGAATAGCGGGAGTCGAGTCCTACAATGAGCAGTTCTTC. It codes for CASGIAGVESYNEQFF. This chain uses TRBV19 with TRBJ2-1, with TRBD2 identical over 9 bases. The CDR3 has 16 amino acids. Germline assignment: CDR1 LNHDA and CDR2 SQIVND (reference sequence). V dropped 8 bases and J dropped 1; count of bases not matched to a gene: 9.

The J gene is TRBJ2-1, the V gene TRBV2; TRBD2 matches at 11 bases. CDR1 is SNHLY, CDR2 FYNNEI, per germline. J lost 6 bases, V lost 5 bases, and 6 bases had no gene match. This CDR3 comprises 15 residues. Here the CDR3 reads CASSPTSGITNEQFF. In nucleotides, the CDR3 is TGTGCCAGCAGTCCGACTAGCGGGATAACCAATGAGCAGTTCTTC.

This clone was found a few times. This CDR3 is CASSEGVQTGAFF. CDR3 coding DNA: TGTGCCAGCAGTGAAGGGGTTCAGACCGGGGCTTTCTTT. V is TRBV6-1 and J is TRBJ1-1, with D unresolved. Trimming stripped 1 base from V and 11 bases from J, with 14 bases between. Germline loops: CDR1 MNHNS, CDR2 SASEGT. This CDR3 is 13 amino acids long.

The chain recombines TRBV5-1 with TRBJ2-3, with D perhaps matching TRBD1 (5 bases). The CDR3 contains 13 residues. The germline V gene encodes CDR1 SGHRS and CDR2 YFSETQ. V lost 4 bases, J lost 4 bases, and 10 bases lay in between. CDR3 in DNA: TGCGCCAGCAGCACGACAGCCCCAGATACGCAGTATTTT. Its translation is CASSTTAPDTQYF. Full variable domain (remainder filled in from reference TRBV5-1 and TRBJ2-3): KAGVTQTPRYLIKTRGQQVTLSCSPISGHRSVSWYQQTPGQGLQFLFEYFSETQRNKGNFPGRFSGRQFSNSRSEMNVSTLELGDSALYLCASSTTAPDTQYFGPGTRLTVL.

CDR3 loop: CAIRPGQGIYGYTF. In nucleotides, the CDR3 is TGTGCCATCAGGCCGGGACAGGGTATCTATGGCTACACCTTC. This chain uses TRBV10-3 with TRBJ1-2; TRBD1 matches at 9 bases. The V segment lost 6 bases and the J segment 4 bases; nucleotides outside the gene matches: 6. The CDR3 length is 14 residues. CDR1 is ENHRY, CDR2 SYGVKD, per germline.

This chain links TRBV2 with TRBJ1-2, with a weak D call TRBD1 (6 bases). CDR3 size: 15 residues. V lost 7 bases, J lost 1 base, and 16 bases lay in between. Germline CDR1 is SNHLY and CDR2 is FYNNEI. CDR3 nucleotide sequence: TGTGCCAGCACCTACCCAGAGGGGGTTAACTATGGCTACACCTTC. It yields the protein CASTYPEGVNYGYTF.

This clone has more than one count but fewer than ten. This chain joins TRBV5-4 and TRBJ2-7; a weak D match, TRBD1 (5 bases). Germline values: CDR1 SGHNT, CDR2 YYREEE (reference sequence). Trimming shortened V by 4 bases and J by 0 bases, and 8 bases separated the two germline ends. This CDR3 comprises 13 residues. Here the CDR3 reads CASSTGHSYEQYF. CDR3 sequence (DNA): TGTGCCAGCAGCACCGGACACTCCTACGAGCAGTACTTC. The variable domain in full, completed from reference TRBV5-4 and TRBJ2-7, reads ETGVTQSPTHLIKTRGQQVTLRCSSQSGHNTVSWYQQALGQGPQFIFQYYREEENGRGNFPPRFSGLQFPNYSSELNVNALELDDSALYLCASSTGHSYEQYFGPGTRLTVT.

This chain links TRBV5-1 with TRBJ2-2, with 9 positions matching TRBD1. Germline values: CDR1 SGHRS, CDR2 YFSETQ. V was pared by 4 bases and J by 2 bases, with 3 bases of the junction left unmatched. The CDR3 covers 15 residues. Written as DNA, the CDR3 is TGCGCCAGCAGCGAGGGACAGGGTAACACCGGGGAGCTGTTTTTT. Amino acid sequence: CASSEGQGNTGELFF.

This clone was observed a handful of times. The rearrangement joins TRBV6-1 to TRBJ2-7; no firm D call. The CDR3 length is 15 residues. The V gene's germline CDR1 is MNHNS and CDR2 SASEGT. V lost 1 base and J lost 2, with 12 bases in between. The CDR3 DNA is TGTGCCAGCAGTGAAGAAGAGGCTAAACCCTACGAGCAGTACTTC. This encodes CASSEEEAKPYEQYF.

The chain uses TRBV6-4 and TRBJ1-5, with a weak D call TRBD1 (5 bases). The germline gives CDR1 MRHNA, CDR2 SNTAGT. The CDR3 runs to 18 residues. The germline V and J ends were trimmed by 4 bases and 4 bases, with 23 bases remaining between them. Written as DNA, the CDR3 is TGTGCCAGCAGTGTATGGACAAAAAATAAAGAGCCGAATCAGCCCCAGCATTTT. This sequence encodes CASSVWTKNKEPNQPQHF.

The rearrangement joins TRBV12-2 to TRBJ1-1; the DNA was not compared with TRBD1, the D call given in the table. TRBV12-2 represents a pseudogene. The CDR3 covers 17 residues. DNA for the CDR3: TGTGCAAGTCGCTCCTCCCGGCCCAGGCTCCGCTACACTGAAGCTTTCTTT. It codes for CASRSSRPRLRYTEAFF.

V usage is TRBV28 and J usage is TRBJ2-3; D is ambiguous. The germline V and J ends were trimmed by 4 bases and 3 bases, with 8 bases remaining between them. Germline V lookup: CDR1 MDHEN, CDR2 SYDVKM. The CDR3 has 13 amino acids. CDR3 protein: CASSSPGTDTQYF. For the CDR3, the DNA is TGTGCCAGCAGTTCACCGGGTACAGATACGCAGTATTTT.

V is TRBV28 and J is TRBJ1-5; the match to TRBD1 covers 10 bases. CDR3 length equals 15 residues. V shed 7 bases and J 5 bases; nucleotides not matched to a gene: 8. Per the germline V gene, CDR1 is MDHEN and CDR2 is SYDVKM. The CDR3 here is CASTHGQGGYQPQHF. In nucleotides, the CDR3 is TGTGCCAGCACCCATGGACAGGGGGGATATCAGCCCCAGCATTTT.

The rearrangement uses TRBV12-5 and TRBJ2-3; TRBD2 matches 7 bases. The CDR3 extends over 14 amino acids. Germline lookup yields CDR1 LGHNT and CDR2 FRNRAP. After removal of 7 bases from V and 4 bases from J, the junction contained 8 bases not matched to a gene. The CDR3 sequence: CASATGLESDTQYF. CDR3 bases: TGTGCTAGTGCAACCGGACTAGAATCAGATACGCAGTATTTT.

V usage is TRBV4-2 and J usage is TRBJ2-1, with TRBD2 matching 15 bases. The CDR3 length is 17 residues. In germline, CDR1 is LGHNA, CDR2 YNFKEQ. Trimming cost V 4 bases and J 3 bases; bases outside gene matches: 4. CDR3 in amino acids: CASSRGGLAGGYNEQFF. CDR3 nucleotide sequence: TGTGCCAGCAGCCGGGGGGGACTAGCGGGAGGCTACAATGAGCAGTTCTTC.

This sequence joins TRBV6-1 and TRBJ2-1; 7 bases align to TRBD2. From germline, CDR1 is MNHNS and CDR2 SASEGT. V shed 4 bases, J shed 9 bases, and the junction held 0 bases outside the gene matches. The CDR3 extends over 11 amino acids. CDR3 amino acids: CASSAGGEQFF. The CDR3 bases are TGTGCCAGCAGTGCGGGGGGTGAGCAGTTCTTC.

J is TRBJ2-7 and V is TRBV29-1, with D possibly TRBD1 on 5 matching bases. CDR3 length: 13 amino acids. The V gene lost 6 bases and the J gene lost 2 bases, with 14 bases spanning the gap. Germline values: CDR1 SQVTM, CDR2 ANQGSEA. CDR3 bases: TGCAGCGTACGGATCAAGGGGACCTACGAGCAGTACTTC. This sequence encodes CSVRIKGTYEQYF.

This chain uses TRBV7-6 with TRBJ2-2, with 11 bases lining up with TRBD2. Per the germline V gene, CDR1 is SGHVS and CDR2 is FNYEAQ. There are 17 residues in the CDR3. V was pared by 5 bases and J by 4 bases, with 9 bases of the junction left unmatched. In nucleotides, the CDR3 is TGTGCCAGCAGCCAGATATTAGCGGGGGGGCGCACCGGGGAGCTGTTTTTT. This codes for CASSQILAGGRTGELFF. Full variable domain (missing parts from reference TRBV7-6 and TRBJ2-2): GAGVSQSPRYKVTKRGQDVALRCDPISGHVSLYWYRQALGQGPEFLTYFNYEAQQDKSGLPNDRFSAERPEGSISTLTIQRTEQRDSAMYRCASSQILAGGRTGELFFGEGSRLTVL.

V is TRBV6-1 and J is TRBJ2-7, with TRBD2 identical over 11 bases. The CDR3 spans 15 residues. V lost 9 bases to trimming and J lost 2 bases; unmatched junction nucleotides: 9. Germline lookup yields CDR1 MNHNS and CDR2 SASEGT. The CDR3 sequence is CASLAGGVIPYEQYF. The DNA of the CDR3 is TGTGCCAGTCTAGCGGGAGGTGTAATCCCCTACGAGCAGTACTTC.

This clone was observed a single time. The V and J genes are TRBV7-6 and TRBJ1-1; D gene ambiguous. The V gene's germline CDR1 is SGHVS and CDR2 FNYEAQ. V dropped 0 bases and J dropped 5 bases, with 7 bases sitting between them. This CDR3 has 13 amino acids. This chain's CDR3 is CASSLAAQTEAFF. CDR3 DNA sequence: TGTGCCAGCAGCTTAGCGGCCCAAACTGAAGCTTTCTTT.

V and J are TRBV28 and TRBJ2-5, with TRBD2 identical over 12 bases. The germline CDR1 and CDR2 sequences are MDHEN and SYDVKM. V was pared by 5 bases and J by 11 bases, with 9 bases of the junction left unmatched. The CDR3 extends over 14 amino acids. In nucleotides, the CDR3 is TGTGCCAGCAGTCGACTAGCGGGAGAAGGGGAGCAGTACTTC. This encodes CASSRLAGEGEQYF.

The chain joins TRBV5-1 to TRBJ2-7; no firm D call. Germline CDR1 reads SGHRS; CDR2 reads YFSETQ. V lost 0 bases to trimming and J lost 2 bases, with 9 bases between them. This CDR3 comprises 14 residues. The CDR3 DNA sequence: TGCGCCAGCAGCTTGGGCCAGTTAACCTACGAGCAGTACTTC. Encoded protein: CASSLGQLTYEQYF.

The rearrangement uses TRBV9 and TRBJ1-1; no clear D gene. CDR3 length: 14 residues. Germline lookup yields CDR1 SGDLS and CDR2 YYNGEE. Trimming pared 2 bases from V and 7 bases from J, leaving 15 bases between. This chain's CDR3 is CASSVSLGVGEAFF. CDR3 coding DNA: TGTGCCAGCAGCGTCTCTCTGGGAGTGGGTGAAGCTTTCTTT.

This clone was recorded once. The chain combines TRBV19 with TRBJ1-3; D gene ambiguous. Trimming took off 5 bases at V and 8 bases at J, with 16 bases between the two ends. Germline CDR1 and CDR2: LNHDA and SQIVND (reference sequence). CDR3 size: 14 residues. Written as DNA, the CDR3 is TGTGCCAGTAGTGATGACTCCGAGCGAGACACCATATATTTT. As protein: CASSDDSERDTIYF.